The 9 T cell receptor beta chains listed next were all sequenced from one sample in a study of cytomegalovirus exposure and HLA in healthy donors. With 60 Vbeta and 13 Jbeta primers, the PCR was carried out. TCRdb keeps only in-frame clones here, not all; method: immunoSEQ multiplex PCR. The data contain approximately 160,000 clones, 82% of them singletons. Material: PBMCs. The origin of the receptors is a girl aged 5 to 17 in good health and CMV-seropositive.

The CDR3 loop reads CASSPTTGDYEQYF. The CDR3 DNA sequence: TGTGCCAGCTCACCCACGACAGGGGACTACGAGCAGTACTTC. J is TRBJ2-7 and V is TRBV18, with 8 bases matching TRBD1. The CDR3 covers 14 residues. Germline V gives CDR1 KGHSH, CDR2 LQKENI. Unmatched junction bases numbered 4, after V lost 3 bases and J lost 3 bases.

The chain is built from TRBV30 and TRBJ1-2; tentatively, D is TRBD1 (6 bases). V was trimmed by 0 bases and J by 8 bases, leaving 13 bases between them. Looked up from germline, CDR1 is GTSNPN and CDR2 is SVGIG (reference sequence). This CDR3 comprises 13 residues. CDR3 sequence: CAWSVSGGLGYTF. CDR3 bases: TGTGCCTGGAGTGTAAGCGGGGGGCTAGGCTACACCTTC.

J is TRBJ2-7 and V is TRBV6-7; D possibly corresponds to TRBD1 (6 bases). TRBV6-7 belongs to the ORF category, with a function that is uncertain. V was shortened by 4 bases and J by 2 bases, with 12 bases between the two germline ends. The length of the CDR3 is 14 residues. CDR3: CASSLNREPYEQYF. CDR3 in DNA: TGTGCCAGCAGTTTAAACAGGGAGCCCTACGAGCAGTACTTC.

The rearrangement links TRBV7-2 to TRBJ2-2; 7 bases fit TRBD2. Germline-derived CDR1 and CDR2 are SGHTA and FQGNSA. CDR3 length equals 16 residues. V shed 5 bases, J shed 1 base, and the junction held 7 bases outside the gene matches. The CDR3 region has the DNA TGTGCCAGCAGCCTCCCCGCGGGAGAGAACACCGGGGAGCTGTTTTTT. It is translated as CASSLPAGENTGELFF.

The chain joins TRBV7-6 to TRBJ2-5; 12 bases fit TRBD2. Losses at the gene ends were 3 bases for V and 12 bases for J; bases not matched to a gene: 5. Germline CDR1 SGHVS, CDR2 FNYEAQ. This CDR3 region has 13 residues. The DNA of the CDR3 is TGTGCCAGCAGCTTGGGACTAGCGGGCCCCAAGTACTTC. This gives the protein CASSLGLAGPKYF.

The CDR3 loop reads CASSLLGSNQPQHF. In nucleotides, the CDR3 is TGTGCCAGCAGCTTACTCGGGTCCAATCAGCCCCAGCATTTT. The chain is built from TRBV11-2 and TRBJ1-5, with D hard to call. Germline assignment: CDR1 SGHAT and CDR2 FQNNGV. The CDR3 runs to 14 residues. The V end lost 2 bases, the J end lost 3 bases, and 8 bases lay between the germline ends.

CDR3 sequence reads: CASSLLDSQYNEQFF. Written as DNA, the CDR3 is TGTGCCAGCAGTTTACTGGACAGTCAATACAATGAGCAGTTCTTC. The chain uses TRBV27 and TRBJ2-1; a possible D gene is TRBD1 (6 bases). Germline CDR1 and CDR2: MNHEY and SMNVEV (reference sequence). V lost 2 bases and J lost 4, with 12 bases in between. The CDR3 totals 15 residues.

The chain couples TRBV4-1 to TRBJ1-5; 11 bases agree with TRBD1. This CDR3 spans 19 amino acids. Germline loops: CDR1 MGHRA, CDR2 YSYEKL. V lost 4 bases to trimming and J lost 0 bases; unmatched junction nucleotides: 11. CDR3 sequence (DNA): TGCGCCAGCAGCCGAACAGGACAGGGGGCGGACTATAGCAATCAGCCCCAGCATTTT. Its protein product is CASSRTGQGADYSNQPQHF.

In this sample, this clone turned up once. The J gene is TRBJ2-7, the V gene TRBV9, with D perhaps TRBD1 (6 bases). Germline assignment: CDR1 SGDLS and CDR2 YYNGEE. This CDR3 has 14 residues. Between the trimmed V and J ends, which lost 4 bases and 5 bases, there was a span of 16 bases. The DNA of the CDR3 is TGTGCCAGCAGCCCACAAACCGACAGGCACGAGCAGTACTTC. Protein product: CASSPQTDRHEQYF.